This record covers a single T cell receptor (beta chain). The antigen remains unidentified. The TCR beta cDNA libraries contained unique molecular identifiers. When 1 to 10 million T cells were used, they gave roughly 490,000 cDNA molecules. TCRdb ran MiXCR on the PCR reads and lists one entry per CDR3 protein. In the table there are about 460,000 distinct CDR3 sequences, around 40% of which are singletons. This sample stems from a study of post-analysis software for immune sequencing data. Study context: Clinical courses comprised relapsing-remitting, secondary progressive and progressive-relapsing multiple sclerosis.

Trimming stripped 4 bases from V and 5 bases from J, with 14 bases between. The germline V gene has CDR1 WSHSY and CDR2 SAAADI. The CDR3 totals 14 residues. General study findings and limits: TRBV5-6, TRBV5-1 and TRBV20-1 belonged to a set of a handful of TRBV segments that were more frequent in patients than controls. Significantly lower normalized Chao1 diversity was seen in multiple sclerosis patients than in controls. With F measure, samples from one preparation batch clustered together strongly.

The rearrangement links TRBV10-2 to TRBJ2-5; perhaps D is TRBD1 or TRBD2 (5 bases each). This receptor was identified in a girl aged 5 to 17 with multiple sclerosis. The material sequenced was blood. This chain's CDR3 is CASSVSSGRETQYF. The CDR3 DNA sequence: TGCGCCAGCAGTGTCAGCTCGGGGCGGGAGACCCAGTACTTC.